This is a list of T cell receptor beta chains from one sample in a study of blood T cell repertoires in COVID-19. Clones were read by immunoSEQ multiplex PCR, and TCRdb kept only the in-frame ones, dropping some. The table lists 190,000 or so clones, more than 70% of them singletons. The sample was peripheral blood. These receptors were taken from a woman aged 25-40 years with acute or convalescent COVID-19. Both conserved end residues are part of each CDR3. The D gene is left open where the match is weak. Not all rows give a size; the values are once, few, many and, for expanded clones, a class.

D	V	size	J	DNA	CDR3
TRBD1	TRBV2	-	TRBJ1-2	TGTGCCAGCAGTGGAAACTTTGGGACAGCTGGCTACACCTTC	CASSGNFGTAGYTF
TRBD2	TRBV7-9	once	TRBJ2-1	TGTGCCAGCAGCCCCAAGGTGGGAGGGCCTCAGAATGAGCAGTTCTTC	CASSPKVGGPQNEQFF
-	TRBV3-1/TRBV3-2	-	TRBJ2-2	TGTGCCAGCAGCCAGAGGACTAAGAACACCGGGGAGCTGTTTTTT	CASSQRTKNTGELFF
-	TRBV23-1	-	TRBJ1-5	TGCGCCAGCAGTCATCCGAGGGGGGGCGCCAGGGCTGCTAGCAATCAGCCCCAGCATTTT	CASSHPRGGARAASNQPQHF
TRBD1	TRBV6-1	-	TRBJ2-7	TGTGCCAGCAGTGAAGGGGACAGGGGGACCTACTACGAGCAGTACTTC	CASSEGDRGTYYEQYF
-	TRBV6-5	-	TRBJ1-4	TGTGCCAGCTGTTGCCCACAGGTTAGGGAAAAACTGTTTTTT	CASCCPQVREKLFF
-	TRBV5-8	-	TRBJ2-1	TGTGCCAGCAGAATTTACAGGTACTCCTACAATGAGCAGTTCTTC	CASRIYRYSYNEQFF
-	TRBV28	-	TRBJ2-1	TGTGCCAGCAGTTCCGGGACTGTTTCCTTAAATGAGCAGTTCTTC	CASSSGTVSLNEQFF
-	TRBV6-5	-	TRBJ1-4	TGTGCCAGCAGTTACTACATTAATGAAAAACTGTTTTTT	CASSYYINEKLFF
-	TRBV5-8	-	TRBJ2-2	TGTGCCAGCAGCTTGGGGCACAGGGAAGCGGAGCTGTTTTTT	CASSLGHREAELFF
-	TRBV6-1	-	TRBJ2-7	TGTGCCAGCAGCGAAGGGGACTTCGACGAGCAGTACTTC	CASSEGDFDEQYF
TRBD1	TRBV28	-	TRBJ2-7	TGTGCCAGCAGCCTTGACAGGGCCGAGAGAGGGGAGCAGTACTTC	CASSLDRAERGEQYF
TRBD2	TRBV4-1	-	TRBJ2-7	TGCGCCAGCAGCCAAGGTGGGGCGCGGGAGGGCCTGTACGAGCAGTACTTC	CASSQGGAREGLYEQYF
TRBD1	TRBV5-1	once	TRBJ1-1	TGCGCCAGCAGCGCCCAGGGGGACGGGACTGAAGCTTTCTTT	CASSAQGDGTEAFF
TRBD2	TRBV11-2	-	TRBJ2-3	TGTGCCAGCAGGCCACGAGGAGCGGGACTAGATACGCAGTATTTT	CASRPRGAGLDTQYF
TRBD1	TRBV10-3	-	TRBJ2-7	TGTGCCATCAGGGGGACAGGCCCTTACGAGCAGTACTTC	CAIRGTGPYEQYF
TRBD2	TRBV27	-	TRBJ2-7	TGTGCCAGCAGTTTATCCAGCGGGACTTCCTACGAGCAGTACTTC	CASSLSSGTSYEQYF
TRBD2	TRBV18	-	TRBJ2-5	TGTGCCAGCTCCCTTTCAGCTAGCGGGAGAGAGACCCAGTACTTC	CASSLSASGRETQYF
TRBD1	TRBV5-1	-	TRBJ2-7	TGCGCCAGCAGCTCGACCGGGACAGGGTCCGAGCAGTACTTC	CASSSTGTGSEQYF
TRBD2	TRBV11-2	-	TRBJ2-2	TGTGCCAGCAGCCCACCGGGACTAGCGGGAGGCGGCACCGGGGAGCTGTTTTTT	CASSPPGLAGGGTGELFF
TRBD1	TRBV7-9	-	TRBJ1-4	TGTGCCAGCAGAACAGGGGGCATCAATGAAAAACTGTTTTTT	CASRTGGINEKLFF
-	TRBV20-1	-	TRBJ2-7	TGCAGCCTGAGGAGCGGCTACGAGCAGTACTTC	CSLRSGYEQYF
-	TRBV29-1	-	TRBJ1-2	TGCAGCGTTGAAATTCTTCCGGGGGGTCAAGGCTACACCTTC	CSVEILPGGQGYTF
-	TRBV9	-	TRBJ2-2	TGTGCCAGCTCTAGAGCGCTAGGGAACACCGGGGAGCTGTTTTTT	CASSRALGNTGELFF
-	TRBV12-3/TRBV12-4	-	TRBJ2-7	TGTGCCAGCAGTTTAGCGCCTGTGGCAGAGCAGTACTTC	CASSLAPVAEQYF
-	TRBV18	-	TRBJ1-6	TGTGCCAGCTCATCCCAGGGGTCTTCACCCCTCCACTTT	CASSSQGSSPLHF
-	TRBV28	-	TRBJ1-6	TGTGCCAGCGGGCGGTCCAAGGGGATTAAAAATTCACCCCTCCACTTT	CASGRSKGIKNSPLHF
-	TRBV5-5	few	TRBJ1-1	TGTGCCAGCAGCTTGGAGGGCAGGGGGAACACTGAAGCTTTCTTT	CASSLEGRGNTEAFF
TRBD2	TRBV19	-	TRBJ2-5	TGTGCCAGTAGTATAGGGACTAGCGGGAGCATCGAGACCCAGTACTTC	CASSIGTSGSIETQYF
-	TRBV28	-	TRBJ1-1	TGTGCCAGCAGTTTTATACGGTCCAGGGCTTTCTTT	CASSFIRSRAFF
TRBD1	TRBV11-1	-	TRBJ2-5	TGTGCCAGCAGCTTTGACAGGGGGGGGGAGACCCAGTACTTC	CASSFDRGGETQYF
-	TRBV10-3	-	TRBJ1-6	TGTGCCATCTCGTCCTCGGGCTCCTATAATTCACCCCTCCACTTT	CAISSSGSYNSPLHF
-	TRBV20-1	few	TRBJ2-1	TGCAGTGCTAGCGTCGGTGATGAGCAGTTCTTC	CSASVGDEQFF
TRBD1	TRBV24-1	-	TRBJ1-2	TGTGCCACCATCGACAGGGCTGACGGCTACACCTTC	CATIDRADGYTF
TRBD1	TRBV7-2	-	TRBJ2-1	TGTGCCAGCAGCTTAGAGTTGGACAGGCTACTTTCCTACAATGAGCAGTTCTTC	CASSLELDRLLSYNEQFF
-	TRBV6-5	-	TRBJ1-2	TGTGCCAGCAGCCCGACAGGATTGGATGGCTACACCTTC	CASSPTGLDGYTF
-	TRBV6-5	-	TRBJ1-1	TGTGCCAGCAGTTATGACAGCTACGAAGCTTTCTTT	CASSYDSYEAFF
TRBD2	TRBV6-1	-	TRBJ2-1	TGTGCCAGCAGTGAACTAGCGGTACGGAATGAGCAGTTCTTC	CASSELAVRNEQFF
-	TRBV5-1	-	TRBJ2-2	TGCGCCAGCAGCCCGCGACTAGTGGCTCTGACCGGGGAGCTGTTTTTT	CASSPRLVALTGELFF
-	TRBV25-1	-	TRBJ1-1	TGTGCCAGCAGTGGATCGGGGACTGAAGCTTTCTTT	CASSGSGTEAFF
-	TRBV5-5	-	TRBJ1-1	TGTGCCAGCAGCAAAATCCGGGGTGAGACTGAAGCTTTCTTT	CASSKIRGETEAFF
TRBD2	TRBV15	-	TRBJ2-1	TGTGCCACTACCGGGGGGAGCTCCTACAATGAGCAGTTCTTC	CATTGGSSYNEQFF
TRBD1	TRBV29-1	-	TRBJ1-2	TGCAGCGTTACAGGGGGAGTTAACTATGGCTACACCTTC	CSVTGGVNYGYTF
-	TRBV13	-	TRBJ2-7	TGTGCCAGCAGCTTACGGTCTAAGACCTACGAGCAGTACTTC	CASSLRSKTYEQYF
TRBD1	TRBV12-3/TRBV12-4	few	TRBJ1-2	TGTGCCAGCCGACAGGGTGACTATGGCTACACCTTC	CASRQGDYGYTF
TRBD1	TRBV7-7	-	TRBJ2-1	TGTGCTAGCAGCTCCGGGACAGGGGGCGAGCAGTTCTTC	CASSSGTGGEQFF
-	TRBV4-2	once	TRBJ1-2	TGTGCCAGCAGCCAAGAGAATGGGGGGAACTATGGCTACACCTTC	CASSQENGGNYGYTF
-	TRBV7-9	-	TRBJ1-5	TGTGCCAGCAGCCCTGAAACTAATCAGCCCCAGCATTTT	CASSPETNQPQHF
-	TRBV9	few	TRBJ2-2	TGTGCCAGCGGTTTATCCAGGGGTTCCGGGGAGCTGTTTTTT	CASGLSRGSGELFF
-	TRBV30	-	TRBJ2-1	TGTGCCTGGTCCTTTAATGAGCAGTTCTTC	CAWSFNEQFF
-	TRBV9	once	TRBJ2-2	TGTGCCAGCAGCGTCCTCTCCGGGGAGCTGTTTTTT	CASSVLSGELFF
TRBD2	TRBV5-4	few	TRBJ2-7	TGTGCCAGCAGCTTAGCGGGAGGGGACTACGAGCAGTACTTC	CASSLAGGDYEQYF
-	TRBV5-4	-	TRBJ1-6	TGTGCCAGCAGCCAGTATAATTCACCCCTCCACTTT	CASSQYNSPLHF
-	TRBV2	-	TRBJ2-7	TGTGCCAGCGGTCGGGAAGGCGAGCAGTACTTC	CASGREGEQYF
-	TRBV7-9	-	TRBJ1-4	TGTGCCAGCAGCCGTCCAGACAGCTCAACTAATGAAAAACTGTTTTTT	CASSRPDSSTNEKLFF